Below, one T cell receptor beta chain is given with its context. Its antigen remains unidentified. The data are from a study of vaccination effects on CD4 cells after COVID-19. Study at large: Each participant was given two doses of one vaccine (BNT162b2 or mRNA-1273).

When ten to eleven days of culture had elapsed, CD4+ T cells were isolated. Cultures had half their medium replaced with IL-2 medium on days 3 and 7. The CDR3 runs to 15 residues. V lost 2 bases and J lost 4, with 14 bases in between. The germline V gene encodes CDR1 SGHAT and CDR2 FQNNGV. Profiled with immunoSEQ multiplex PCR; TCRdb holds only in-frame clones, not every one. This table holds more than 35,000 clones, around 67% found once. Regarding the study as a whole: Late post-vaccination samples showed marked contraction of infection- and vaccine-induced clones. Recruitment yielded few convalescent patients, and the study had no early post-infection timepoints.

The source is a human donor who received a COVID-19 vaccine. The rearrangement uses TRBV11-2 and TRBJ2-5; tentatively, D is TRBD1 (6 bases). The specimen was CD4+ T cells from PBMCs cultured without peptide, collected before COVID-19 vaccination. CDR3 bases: TGTGCCAGCAGCTTACGGCCCGTAGGGGGAGAGACCCAGTACTTC. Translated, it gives CASSLRPVGGETQYF.